Listed below are T cell receptor beta chains from one sample, sequenced in a study of T cell responses to AZD1222 COVID-19 vaccine. Clones were sequenced by immunoSEQ multiplex PCR, and TCRdb holds only the in-frame ones, with some missing. In the table there are about 82,000 clones, about 83% of which are singletons. The specimen was peripheral blood, collected 28 days after the second AZD1222 dose. These receptors all come from an adult who received the AZD1222 COVID-19 vaccine. CDR3s include the opening cysteine and the closing phenylalanine or tryptophan. Fields, in order: J gene, V gene, CDR3 protein.

TRBJ1-2	TRBV28	CASSASRSVHGYTF
TRBJ2-1	TRBV29-1	CSVRQVNEQFF
TRBJ2-3	TRBV24-1	CATSDLVGLTDTQYF
TRBJ2-2	TRBV7-6	CASTPLDHGQGDTGELFF
TRBJ2-1	TRBV7-2	CASSFFSDSYNEQFF
TRBJ2-7	TRBV20-1	CSASYKGYEQYF
TRBJ1-1	TRBV27	CASSLDRGDTEAFF
TRBJ2-7	TRBV5-4	CASSSRGYEQYF
TRBJ1-3	TRBV7-9	CASSLGGDTIYF
TRBJ2-1	TRBV14	CASSQIPRGGEQFF
TRBJ2-5	TRBV7-3	CASSPSWTGDGETQYF
TRBJ1-2	TRBV12-3/TRBV12-4	CASSYDHSGGYTF
TRBJ1-5	TRBV3-1/TRBV3-2	CASSQATLPNQPQHF
TRBJ1-2	TRBV28	CASSLDGTGGAGGYTF
TRBJ1-4	TRBV19	CASSDGGRGGKLFF
TRBJ1-6	TRBV7-2	CASSRLEQGLSYNSPLHF
TRBJ2-3	TRBV6-2/TRBV6-3	CASSYPIQTDTQYF
TRBJ2-7	TRBV2	CASSGQGPYEQYF
TRBJ2-7	TRBV6-2/TRBV6-3	CASSPVARMSYEQYF
TRBJ2-7	TRBV4-2	CASSQDSSGSYYEQYF
TRBJ1-4	TRBV4-3	CASSQDHFALNEKLFF
TRBJ2-5	TRBV11-3	CASSIGAGETQYF
TRBJ1-5	TRBV30	CAWSVKRVWNQPQHF
TRBJ1-4	TRBV7-3	CASSLSRDEKLFF
TRBJ2-1	TRBV9	CASSASGRDYYNEQFF
TRBJ2-7	TRBV2	CASGRGGGAWEQYF
TRBJ1-6	TRBV5-8	CASSFTNQGNSPLHF
TRBJ2-1	TRBV25-1	CASSQTSSGRARNEQFF
TRBJ2-7	TRBV7-3	CASSPGTSRYEQYF
TRBJ1-2	TRBV6-6	CASSPQGRANYGYTF
TRBJ2-1	TRBV30	CAWSTGAANEQFF
TRBJ2-3	TRBV5-5	CASSPTPRETSLIGSVSQYF